The 29 T cell receptor beta chains below come from one sample, sequenced in a study of blood T cells in healthy people across ages. Primers used in a second PCR of about 6 to 12 cycles were a sample-barcoded 5' primer and a J-beta primer mix. TCRdb analysed the 5' RACE reads with MiXCR anew, one entry per CDR3 protein. The sample shows around 780,000 distinct CDR3 sequences, more than 55% of them seen only once. The sequenced material came from blood. Receptor source: a middle-aged man in good health.

V and J are TRBV4-1 and TRBJ2-7; 8 bases are shared with TRBD1. Germline-derived CDR1 and CDR2 are MGHRA and YSYEKL. J lost 5 bases, V lost 2 bases, and 8 bases had no gene match. The CDR3 length is 15 residues. The CDR3 bases are TGCGCCAGCAGCCAAAAGACCCTGACAGGGGACGAGCAGTACTTC. This sequence encodes CASSQKTLTGDEQYF.

Here the CDR3 reads CASSAPSPPNNEQFF. The CDR3 DNA is TGTGCCAGCAGCGCTCCTAGCCCGCCGAACAATGAGCAGTTCTTC. This rearrangement joins TRBV28 to TRBJ2-1; D perhaps matches TRBD2 (5 bases). The CDR3 sequence is 15 residues long. Trimming took 6 bases from V and 5 from J, leaving 17 bases between them. CDR1 is MDHEN, CDR2 SYDVKM, per germline.

The rearrangement joins TRBV4-2 to TRBJ2-1, with TRBD2 identical over 7 bases. Germline trimming cut 2 bases from V and 3 bases from J; bases unmatched to any gene: 7. The CDR3 is made up of 16 amino acids. Germline CDR1 is LGHNA and CDR2 is YNFKEQ. CDR3 in amino acids: CASSQSGLADYNEQFF. In DNA, the CDR3 is TGTGCCAGCAGCCAATCCGGGCTAGCGGACTACAATGAGCAGTTCTTC.

The chain links TRBV6-5 to TRBJ1-2; unclear D gene. V lost 4 bases to trimming and J lost 2 bases, with 14 bases between them. The CDR3 consists of 15 residues. Looked up from germline, CDR1 is MNHEY and CDR2 is SVGAGI. The CDR3 nucleotides are TGTGCCAGCAGTTCCCGCCCCGGACTCAACTATGGCTACACCTTC. It is translated as CASSSRPGLNYGYTF.

In this sample, this clonotype turned up a few times. The chain has TRBV9 and TRBJ1-2; no reliable D call. The CDR3 is 14 amino acids. CDR1 and CDR2 from the germline V gene are SGDLS and YYNGEE. V gave up 0 bases and J gave up 2 bases, with 8 bases separating them. The CDR3 sequence is CASSVGTANYGYTF. The CDR3, as DNA: TGTGCCAGCAGCGTAGGAACAGCGAACTATGGCTACACCTTC.

This clonotype was detected a few times. The rearrangement joins TRBV12-3 or TRBV12-4 to TRBJ2-1, with TRBD2 matching over 8 bases. V lost 1 base and J lost 11; bases outside the gene matches: 4. The CDR3 totals 13 residues. CDR3 sequence: CASSLGNSGKQFF. Written as DNA, the CDR3 is TGTGCCAGCAGTTTAGGTAATAGCGGGAAGCAGTTCTTC.

V usage is TRBV29-1 and J usage is TRBJ1-1; D uncertain. This CDR3 is built from 12 residues. Trimming left V 5 bases short and J 4 bases short, with 11 bases between. Per the germline V gene, CDR1 is SQVTM and CDR2 is ANQGSEA. CDR3 in amino acids: CSVWIMGTEAFF. The CDR3 nucleotides are TGCAGCGTTTGGATAATGGGCACTGAAGCTTTCTTT.

The chain employs TRBV20-1 and TRBJ2-3, with 8 bases aligning to TRBD2. CDR1 is DFQATT and CDR2 is SNEGSKA in the germline V gene (reference sequence). The CDR3 sequence is 15 residues long. The V gene end was trimmed by 5 bases and the J gene end by 2 bases; junction bases not matched to a gene: 9. The chain's CDR3 is CSAPGAGATTDTQYF. CDR3 bases: TGCAGTGCTCCCGGAGCGGGAGCTACCACAGATACGCAGTATTTT.

V gene TRBV6-2 or TRBV6-3 combines with J gene TRBJ2-1; the match to TRBD2 covers 9 bases. This CDR3 is built from 16 residues. V shed 2 bases, J shed 4 bases, and the junction held 6 bases outside the gene matches. CDR1 MNHEY and CDR2 SVGEGT come from the germline V gene. The CDR3 protein is CASSYDTSGRYNEQFF. The CDR3, as DNA: TGTGCCAGCAGTTACGATACTAGCGGGCGATACAATGAGCAGTTCTTC.

The J gene is TRBJ2-6, the V gene TRBV4-3; the D gene is possibly TRBD1 (6 bases). Germline values: CDR1 LGHNA, CDR2 YSLEER. V shed 1 base and J shed 0 bases, with 22 bases lying between them. This CDR3 is built from 21 residues. The CDR3 sequence is CASSQVALGHTISSGANVLTF. Written as DNA, the CDR3 is TGCGCCAGCAGCCAAGTTGCCTTGGGACATACGATTAGCTCTGGGGCCAACGTCCTGACTTTC.

This chain uses TRBV7-8 with TRBJ2-7; the match to TRBD2 covers 7 bases. Germline CDR1 SGHVS, CDR2 FQNEAQ. Trimming cost V 7 bases and J 3 bases; bases outside gene matches: 15. The CDR3 sequence is 16 residues long. The CDR3 sequence is CASTPPTGLSGYEQYF. Written as DNA, the CDR3 is TGTGCCAGCACCCCACCGACGGGACTAAGTGGCTACGAGCAGTACTTC. Drawing the rest from reference TRBV7-8 and TRBJ2-7, the complete variable domain is GAGVSQSPRYKVAKRGQDVALRCDPISGHVSLFWYQQALGQGPEFLTYFQNEAQLDKSGLPSDRFFAERPEGSVSTLKIQRTQQEDSAVYLCASTPPTGLSGYEQYFGPGTRLTVT.

The V gene is TRBV29-1, the J gene TRBJ2-3; a weak D match, TRBD2 (5 bases). In germline, CDR1 is SQVTM, CDR2 ANQGSEA. The CDR3 runs to 13 residues. The ends were cut back, 3 bases at V and 4 bases at J, with 11 bases in the middle. The CDR3 DNA sequence: TGCAGCGTTGAGGGTGGGAGCGCAGATACGCAGTATTTT. It is translated as CSVEGGSADTQYF.

The rearrangement links TRBV12-3 or TRBV12-4 to TRBJ1-1; TRBD1 aligns across 7 bases. The CDR3 extends over 13 amino acids. J lost 7 bases, V lost 4 bases, and 6 bases had no gene match. The CDR3 coding sequence is TGTGCCAGCAGTTCGACAGGGTATTATGAAGCTTTCTTT. Protein product: CASSSTGYYEAFF.

This chain uses TRBV28 with TRBJ1-6; D not certain. CDR1 is MDHEN, CDR2 SYDVKM, per germline. The CDR3 runs 11 residues. V gave up 5 bases and J gave up 9 bases, with 5 bases separating them. CDR3 residues: CASSRASPLHF. CDR3 in DNA: TGTGCCAGCAGTCGGGCTTCACCCCTCCACTTT.

The chain joins TRBV7-2 to TRBJ2-6; D remains ambiguous. Germline V CDR1 and CDR2: SGHTA, FQGNSA. V lost 0 bases and J lost 12, with 15 bases in between. The CDR3 has 15 residues. The CDR3 here is CASSLAPRQLAVLTF. DNA for the CDR3: TGTGCCAGCAGCTTAGCCCCCCGTCAGCTGGCCGTCCTGACTTTC.

This chain connects TRBV6-6 to TRBJ1-1; 7 nucleotides line up with TRBD1. The V and J ends lost 0 bases and 2 bases, in that order; junction bases with no gene match: 3. The CDR3 runs to 15 residues. Germline assignment: CDR1 MNHNY and CDR2 SVGAGI (reference sequence). For the CDR3, the DNA is TGTGCCAGCAGTTACTCGCCAGGGGGTAACACTGAAGCTTTCTTT. Amino acid sequence: CASSYSPGGNTEAFF.

The chain is built from TRBV6-1 and TRBJ2-7; D possibly corresponds to TRBD1 (6 bases). The germline V gene encodes CDR1 MNHNS and CDR2 SASEGT. The CDR3 is 14 residues long. V lost 0 bases and J 3 bases, leaving 9 bases between the germline ends. This CDR3 reads CASSEAGGDYEQYF. In nucleotides, the CDR3 is TGTGCCAGCAGTGAAGCAGGGGGTGACTACGAGCAGTACTTC.

V gene TRBV20-1 combines with J gene TRBJ2-3; D remains ambiguous. The CDR3 loop spans 12 amino acids. Trimming pared 1 base from V and 4 bases from J, leaving 6 bases between. Germline V CDR1 and CDR2: DFQATT, SNEGSKA (reference sequence). CDR3 DNA: TGCAGTGCTAGAGCTTCTTCAGATACGCAGTATTTT. It yields the protein CSARASSDTQYF.

The V gene is TRBV5-1, the J gene TRBJ2-1, with TRBD2 matching over 10 bases. Germline-derived CDR1 and CDR2 are SGHRS and YFSETQ. The CDR3 is 16 amino acids. The V segment lost 0 bases and the J segment 9 bases; nucleotides outside the gene matches: 9. The CDR3 protein is CASSLEEAGGYSEQFF. The DNA for the CDR3 is TGCGCCAGCAGCTTGGAAGAAGCGGGGGGGTATAGTGAGCAGTTCTTC.

This clonotype was picked up a small number of times. The chain has TRBV6-5 and TRBJ2-7; D remains ambiguous. The CDR3 runs to 14 residues. Germline V CDR1 and CDR2: MNHEY, SVGAGI. V lost 0 bases, J lost 1 base, and 7 bases lay in between. CDR3: CASSYSPRSYEQYF. The CDR3 coding sequence is TGTGCCAGCAGTTACTCTCCCAGATCCTACGAGCAGTACTTC.

This clonotype was counted between two and nine times. The V call is TRBV4-3, the J call TRBJ2-7; 10 nucleotides agree with TRBD1. The CDR3 has 15 amino acids. Germline CDR1 is LGHNA and CDR2 is YSLEER. J lost 1 base, V lost 4 bases, and 4 bases had no gene match. The CDR3 is CASSPDRGISYEQYF. In nucleotides, the CDR3 is TGCGCCAGCAGCCCGGACAGGGGGATTTCCTACGAGCAGTACTTC.

The chain uses TRBV5-1 and TRBJ1-5; the match to TRBD1 covers 9 bases. This CDR3 comprises 14 residues. Germline V gene data show CDR1 as SGHRS and CDR2 as YFSETQ. With V trimmed by 3 bases and J by 8 bases, 6 bases remained unmatched. The chain's CDR3 is CASSSGQGREPQHF. In DNA form, the CDR3 reads TGCGCCAGCAGCTCGGGACAGGGTAGGGAGCCCCAGCATTTT.

J is TRBJ2-1 and V is TRBV7-2; 8 positions agree with TRBD1. The V and J ends lost 3 bases and 8 bases, in that order; junction bases with no gene match: 12. Germline values: CDR1 SGHTA, CDR2 FQGNSA. The CDR3 contains 16 residues. The CDR3: CASSFIGTGGVDEQFF. The CDR3 DNA reads as TGTGCCAGCAGCTTTATCGGGACAGGAGGTGTCGATGAGCAGTTCTTC.

This clonotype was counted a few times. The chain combines TRBV29-1 with TRBJ2-7; tentative D call: TRBD1 (6 bases). Trimming stripped 6 bases from V and 2 bases from J, with 20 bases between. Germline V gene sequence: CDR1 SQVTM, CDR2 ANQGSEA. The CDR3 sequence is 15 residues long. The CDR3 region has the DNA TGCAGCGTGTCCAACGGGGTGGGACACACCTACGAGCAGTACTTC. It specifies CSVSNGVGHTYEQYF.

This chain uses TRBV28 with TRBJ2-7, with TRBD2 matching over 9 bases. The CDR3 contains 17 residues. V lost 3 bases and J lost 1; bases outside the gene matches: 10. CDR1 is MDHEN and CDR2 is SYDVKM in the germline V gene. The CDR3 region has the DNA TGTGCCAGCAGTTTCACCGTTAGCGGGAGTCAGTCCTACGAGCAGTACTTC. This gives the protein CASSFTVSGSQSYEQYF.

This chain's CDR3 is CASSVRDHEQFF. The DNA for the CDR3 is TGTGCCAGCAGCGTACGAGACCATGAGCAGTTCTTC. The J gene is TRBJ2-1, the V gene TRBV7-2; no definite D call. The CDR3 extends over 12 amino acids. CDR1 and CDR2 (germline): SGHTA, FQGNSA. V was trimmed by 5 bases and J by 8 bases, leaving 10 bases between them. The full variable domain, in which reference TRBV7-2 and TRBJ2-1 provide the parts outside the CDR3, is GAGVSQSPSNKVTEKGKDVELRCDPISGHTALYWYRQSLGQGLEFLIYFQGNSAPDKSGLPSDRFSAERTGGSVSTLTIQRTQQEDSAVYLCASSVRDHEQFFGPGTRLTVL.

This clonotype was seen once. The chain links TRBV7-3 to TRBJ2-5; no clear D gene. Looked up from germline, CDR1 is SGHTA and CDR2 is FQGTGA. The V end lost 5 bases, the J end lost 0 bases, and 13 bases lay between the germline ends. The CDR3 contains 15 residues. The CDR3 reads CASSLLGGDQETQYF. The DNA for the CDR3 is TGTGCCAGCAGCCTCCTGGGTGGGGACCAAGAGACCCAGTACTTC.

This clonotype has a handful of counts. The rearrangement links TRBV9 to TRBJ2-3; D gene uncertain. The CDR3 totals 14 residues. The germline CDR1 and CDR2 sequences are SGDLS and YYNGEE. V was cut by 0 bases and J by 2 bases, with 7 bases left in between. The CDR3 sequence: CASSVAANTDTQYF. CDR3 nucleotide sequence: TGTGCCAGCAGCGTAGCCGCCAACACAGATACGCAGTATTTT.

This clonotype has a handful of counts. The V call is TRBV12-3 or TRBV12-4, the J call TRBJ2-3; 8 bases map to TRBD2. This CDR3 is 14 amino acids long. J was trimmed by 5 bases and V by 7 bases; bases with no gene match: 8. The CDR3 is CASTLAAGGDTQYF. The CDR3 nucleotides read TGTGCCAGCACCCTGGCGGCGGGAGGAGATACGCAGTATTTT.